The T cell receptor (beta chain) described here comes from a study of CD8+CD57+ T cells in acquired aplastic anemia. Study background: Sorting CD4+ and CD8+ cells gave DNA averaging about 3.3 ug.

Genomic DNA acted as the template from which TCR beta VDJ combination and CDR3 sequence profiling were carried out. MiXCR, run by TCRdb on the reads, gives a single entry per CDR3 protein. The sample lists just over 400,000 distinct CDR3 sequences; under 80% were seen once. The source material was sorted CD4+, CD8+, or CD8+CD57+ T cells (not recorded which) from PBMCs. The receptor was derived from a human donor in good health, serving as a control.

The CDR3 protein is CASSPSSGGGTEAQYF. The CDR3, as DNA: TGTGCCAGCAGCCCTTCCTCTGGGGGCGGCACTGAAGCGCAGTATTTT. The chain links TRBV9 to TRBJ2-3, with D perhaps TRBD1 (6 bases). V lost 4 bases to trimming and J lost 10 bases, with 25 bases between them. The V gene's germline CDR1 is SGDLS and CDR2 YYNGEE. The CDR3 length is 16 residues.